This entry features one TCR beta chain sequence. Antigen specificity is unknown. The germline CDR1 and CDR2 sequences are SGHKS and YYEKEE (reference sequence). The CDR3 has 16 residues. V was cut by 4 bases and J by 5 bases, with 21 bases left in between. This entry comes from a study of T cell responses to AZD1222 COVID-19 vaccine. Study findings and constraints: Donors, mostly white British, included more females; clonal diversity was possibly underestimated. Repertoires were obtained solely post-peak T cell response.

Sequencing was performed with immunoSEQ multiplex PCR; in TCRdb, only in-frame clones are kept and a portion is missing. The table has 95,000 to 100,000 clones, roughly 87% seen once. V usage is TRBV5-5 and J usage is TRBJ2-5; tentatively, D is TRBD1 (6 bases). The sequence derives from an adult in good health. The sample consisted of peripheral blood, taken on day 0 of AZD1222 vaccination. CDR3 loop: CASSGNRDPLLETQYF. The DNA of the CDR3 is TGTGCCAGCAGCGGAAACAGGGATCCCCTGTTGGAGACCCAGTACTTC.